These 17 T cell receptor beta chains were sequenced from one sample in a study of blood T cell repertoires in COVID-19. Assay: immunoSEQ multiplex PCR; the TCRdb copy retains only in-frame clones and omits some. Among 250,000 to 350,000 clones listed, around nine tenths were seen once. Sequencing was performed on peripheral blood. The origin of the receptors is a man aged 25-45 years with acute or convalescent COVID-19.

The chain has TRBV4-1 and TRBJ1-1, with D hard to call. V was clipped by 1 base and J by 4 bases, with 7 bases between them. The CDR3 is made up of 13 amino acids. CDR1 and CDR2 from the germline V gene are MGHRA and YSYEKL. CDR3 nucleotide sequence: TGCGCCAGCAGCCAAGCAATTAGCACTGAAGCTTTCTTT. Encoded protein: CASSQAISTEAFF.

CDR3 sequence: CASSAGKVNSPLHF. The CDR3 DNA sequence: TGTGCCAGCAGTGCAGGGAAAGTGAATTCACCCCTCCACTTT. The chain combines TRBV9 with TRBJ1-6, with D possibly being TRBD1 (5 bases). V was trimmed by 5 bases and J by 7 bases, leaving 13 bases between them. This CDR3 has 14 residues. Germline V gene lookup returns CDR1 SGDLS and CDR2 YYNGEE.

The chain carries TRBV11-2 and TRBJ2-1, with D perhaps matching TRBD2 (5 bases). The V end lost 5 bases, the J end lost 8 bases, and 25 bases lay between the germline ends. CDR1 is SGHAT, CDR2 FQNNGV, per germline. There are 17 residues in the CDR3. The CDR3 sequence: CASSTYMLALVRDEQFF. CDR3 nucleotides: TGTGCCAGCAGCACTTACATGTTAGCGCTAGTCCGGGATGAGCAGTTCTTC.

The chain couples TRBV20-1 to TRBJ2-6; 8 positions match TRBD1. V dropped 3 bases and J dropped 3; count of bases not matched to a gene: 13. CDR1 DFQATT and CDR2 SNEGSKA come from the germline V gene (reference sequence). The CDR3 consists of 18 residues. The chain's CDR3 is CSASSQGALSGGANVLTF. As DNA, the CDR3 is TGCAGTGCTAGTTCGCAGGGGGCCCTAAGTGGTGGGGCCAACGTCCTGACTTTC.

The chain couples TRBV19 to TRBJ2-1; 12 bases match TRBD2. From germline, CDR1 is LNHDA and CDR2 SQIVND (reference sequence). V was pared by 5 bases and J by 9 bases, with 5 bases of the junction left unmatched. The CDR3 is 14 residues long. This CDR3 reads CASSLAGGPGEQFF. The CDR3 DNA follows: TGTGCCAGTAGTCTAGCGGGAGGGCCGGGTGAGCAGTTCTTC. The full variable domain, rest sourced from reference TRBV19 and TRBJ2-1, is DGGITQSPKYLFRKEGQNVTLSCEQNLNHDAMYWYRQDPGQGLRLIYYSQIVNDFQKGDIAEGYSVSREKKESFPLTVTSAQKNPTAFYLCASSLAGGPGEQFFGPGTRLTVL.

V usage is TRBV7-2 and J usage is TRBJ2-5; 11 bases are shared with TRBD2. The V gene end was trimmed by 6 bases and the J gene end by 0 bases; junction bases not matched to a gene: 3. CDR1 is SGHTA and CDR2 is FQGNSA in the germline V gene. This CDR3 is 15 amino acids long. CDR3 residues: CASSRTSGYQETQYF. The DNA of the CDR3 is TGTGCCAGCAGTCGGACTAGCGGGTACCAAGAGACCCAGTACTTC. Supplemented by reference TRBV7-2 and TRBJ2-5, the full variable domain reads GAGVSQSPSNKVTEKGKDVELRCDPISGHTALYWYRQSLGQGLEFLIYFQGNSAPDKSGLPSDRFSAERTGGSVSTLTIQRTQQEDSAVYLCASSRTSGYQETQYFGPGTRLLVL.

The chain uses TRBV7-9 and TRBJ1-1; D possibly corresponds to TRBD1 (6 bases). Germline V gene data show CDR1 as SEHNR and CDR2 as FQNEAQ (reference sequence). V was trimmed by 1 base and J by 11 bases, leaving 11 bases between them. This CDR3 has 12 amino acids. Here the CDR3 DNA reads TGTGCCAGCAGCTTAGTGGGGGCTGGCGCTTTCTTT. This codes for CASSLVGAGAFF.

This clone was detected a few times. The chain links TRBV11-2 to TRBJ2-7, with 14 bases fitting TRBD2. Germline lookup yields CDR1 SGHAT and CDR2 FQNNGV. The CDR3 has 17 residues. The V segment lost 1 base and the J segment 11 bases; nucleotides outside the gene matches: 13. CDR3 protein: CASSLGTRTGLAGVEYF. For the CDR3, the DNA is TGTGCCAGCAGCTTAGGCACCCGAACGGGACTAGCGGGAGTAGAGTACTTC. The full variable domain, in which reference TRBV11-2 and TRBJ2-7 provide the parts outside the CDR3, is EAGVAQSPRYKIIEKRQSVAFWCNPISGHATLYWYQQILGQGPKLLIQFQNNGVVDDSQLPKDRFSAERLKGVDSTLKIQPAKLEDSAVYLCASSLGTRTGLAGVEYFGPGTRLTVT.

The CDR3 loop is CAWSVKEQLNTEAFF. The CDR3 DNA sequence: TGTGCCTGGAGTGTAAAGGAACAGCTGAACACTGAAGCTTTCTTT. V and J are TRBV30 and TRBJ1-1; no firm D call. The V end was cut by 0 bases, the J end by 0 bases, with 11 bases between. Per the germline V gene, CDR1 is GTSNPN and CDR2 is SVGIG (reference sequence). This CDR3 contains 15 residues.

This sequence joins TRBV27 and TRBJ2-1, with D unresolved. CDR1 is MNHEY, CDR2 SMNVEV, per germline (reference sequence). Trimming left V 8 bases short and J 6 bases short, with 8 bases between. This CDR3 has 11 amino acids. This CDR3 reads CASYRGNEQFF. CDR3 in DNA: TGTGCCAGCTATCGAGGCAATGAGCAGTTCTTC.

The chain employs TRBV5-1 and TRBJ2-1; D perhaps matches TRBD2 (6 bases). V was trimmed by 0 bases and J by 5 bases, leaving 12 bases between them. CDR1 is SGHRS and CDR2 is YFSETQ in the germline V gene. The CDR3 runs 15 residues. CDR3 residues: CASSLVPGSHNEQFF. The CDR3 nucleotides read TGCGCCAGCAGCTTGGTCCCCGGGAGCCACAATGAGCAGTTCTTC. Drawing the rest from reference TRBV5-1 and TRBJ2-1, the complete variable domain is KAGVTQTPRYLIKTRGQQVTLSCSPISGHRSVSWYQQTPGQGLQFLFEYFSETQRNKGNFPGRFSGRQFSNSRSEMNVSTLELGDSALYLCASSLVPGSHNEQFFGPGTRLTVL.

This clone has a single count. This rearrangement joins TRBV18 to TRBJ1-1; maybe TRBD1 (6 bases). The ends were cut back, 4 bases at V and 4 bases at J, with 16 bases in the middle. Germline lookup yields CDR1 KGHSH and CDR2 LQKENI. The CDR3 covers 15 residues. For the CDR3, the DNA is TGTGCCAGCTCACAGAGGGACACCCGATCCACTGAAGCTTTCTTT. Encoded protein: CASSQRDTRSTEAFF.

The chain combines TRBV9 with TRBJ1-2; D unresolved. V was trimmed by 0 bases and J by 2 bases, leaving 8 bases between them. In germline, CDR1 is SGDLS, CDR2 YYNGEE. The CDR3 consists of 14 residues. The CDR3 DNA is TGTGCCAGCAGCGTAGGTCGCAGGAACTATGGCTACACCTTC. Amino acid sequence: CASSVGRRNYGYTF.

The rearrangement uses TRBV21-1 and TRBJ1-5; TRBD1, the table's D call, was not compared with the DNA. TRBV21-1 is marked as a pseudogene. CDR3 length: 15 amino acids. This chain's CDR3 is CASSKRGKESGPQHF. CDR3 coding DNA: TGTGCCAGCAGCAAAAGGGGGAAAGAGTCGGGGCCCCAGCATTTT.

The chain has TRBV30 and TRBJ1-6, with 7 nucleotides matching TRBD1. Germline CDR1 and CDR2: GTSNPN and SVGIG (reference sequence). This CDR3 is built from 13 residues. After removal of 0 bases from V and 19 bases from J, the junction contained 12 bases not matched to a gene. As DNA, the CDR3 is TGTGCCTGGAGTGTCCGAGGGACAGTACCGTTTCACTTT. It encodes CAWSVRGTVPFHF.

The rearrangement uses TRBV5-4 and TRBJ2-5, with D perhaps matching TRBD2 (5 bases). Trimming pared 4 bases from V and 5 bases from J, leaving 18 bases between. The CDR3 totals 15 residues. Per germline, CDR1 SGHNT and CDR2 YYREEE (reference sequence). CDR3 residues: CASSPEWLQRETQYF. As DNA, the CDR3 is TGTGCCAGCAGCCCGGAGTGGCTCCAGCGGGAGACCCAGTACTTC. The variable domain in full, with the rest retrieved from reference TRBV5-4 and TRBJ2-5, is ETGVTQSPTHLIKTRGQQVTLRCSSQSGHNTVSWYQQALGQGPQFIFQYYREEENGRGNFPPRFSGLQFPNYSSELNVNALELDDSALYLCASSPEWLQRETQYFGPGTRLLVL.

The J gene is TRBJ2-1, the V gene TRBV5-4; 11 bases are a match to TRBD2. Germline-derived CDR1 and CDR2 are SGHNT and YYREEE (reference sequence). This CDR3 region has 16 residues. The trim removed 4 bases at V and 6 bases at J, leaving 9 bases unmatched. The CDR3 region is CASSTAGLADRNEQFF. Here the CDR3 DNA reads TGTGCCAGCAGCACGGCGGGACTAGCGGACCGCAATGAGCAGTTCTTC.